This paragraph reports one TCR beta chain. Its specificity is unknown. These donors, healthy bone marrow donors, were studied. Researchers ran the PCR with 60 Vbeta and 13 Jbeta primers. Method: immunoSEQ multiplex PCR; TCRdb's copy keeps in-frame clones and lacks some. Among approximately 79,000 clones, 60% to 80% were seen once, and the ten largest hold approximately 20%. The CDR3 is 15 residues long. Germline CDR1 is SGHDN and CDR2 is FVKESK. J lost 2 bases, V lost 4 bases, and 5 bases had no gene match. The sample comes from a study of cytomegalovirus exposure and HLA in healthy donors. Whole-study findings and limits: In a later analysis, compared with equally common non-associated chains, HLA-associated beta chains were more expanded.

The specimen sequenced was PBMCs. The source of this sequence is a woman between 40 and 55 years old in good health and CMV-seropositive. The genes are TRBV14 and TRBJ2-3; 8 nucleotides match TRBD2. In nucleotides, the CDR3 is TGTGCCAGCAGCCTGGCGGGGGGCTCCACAGATACGCAGTATTTT. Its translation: CASSLAGGSTDTQYF.